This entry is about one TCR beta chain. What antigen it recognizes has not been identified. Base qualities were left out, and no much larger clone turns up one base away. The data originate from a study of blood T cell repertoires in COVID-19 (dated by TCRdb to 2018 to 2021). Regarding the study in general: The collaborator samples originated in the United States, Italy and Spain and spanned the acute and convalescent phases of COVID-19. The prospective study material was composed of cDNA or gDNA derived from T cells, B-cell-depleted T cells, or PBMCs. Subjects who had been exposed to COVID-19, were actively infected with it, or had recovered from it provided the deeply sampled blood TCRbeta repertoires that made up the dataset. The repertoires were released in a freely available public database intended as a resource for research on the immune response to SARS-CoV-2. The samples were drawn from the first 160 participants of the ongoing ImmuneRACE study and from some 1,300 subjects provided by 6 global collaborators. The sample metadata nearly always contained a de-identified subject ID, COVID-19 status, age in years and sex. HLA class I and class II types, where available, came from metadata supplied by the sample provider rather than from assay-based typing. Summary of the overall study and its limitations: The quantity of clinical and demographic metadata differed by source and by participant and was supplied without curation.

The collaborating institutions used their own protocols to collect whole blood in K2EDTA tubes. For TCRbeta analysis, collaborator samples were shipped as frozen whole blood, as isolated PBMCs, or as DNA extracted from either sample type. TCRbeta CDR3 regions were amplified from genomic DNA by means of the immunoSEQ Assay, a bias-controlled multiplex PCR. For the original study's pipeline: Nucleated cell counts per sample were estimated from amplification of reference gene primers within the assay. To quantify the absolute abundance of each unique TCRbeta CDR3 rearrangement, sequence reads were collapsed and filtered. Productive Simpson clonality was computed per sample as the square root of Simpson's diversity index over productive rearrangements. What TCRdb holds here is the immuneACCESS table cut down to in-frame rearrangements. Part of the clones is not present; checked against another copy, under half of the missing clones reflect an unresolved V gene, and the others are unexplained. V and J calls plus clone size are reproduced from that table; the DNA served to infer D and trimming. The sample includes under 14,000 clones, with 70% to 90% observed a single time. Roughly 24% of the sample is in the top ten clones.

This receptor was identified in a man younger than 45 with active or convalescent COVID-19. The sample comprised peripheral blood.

The sequenced DNA is TGTGCCAGCAGTGAACAAGGACAGGGCACCGGCTACACCTTC. The translation is CASSEQGQGTGYTF. The sequence links TRBV6-1 to TRBJ1-2, and 8 bases in between align with TRBD1. CDR1 and CDR2, per the germline V gene, are MNHNS and SASEGT. The CDR3 covers 14 residues, taking in both the cysteine and the phenylalanine. Only the CDR3 DNA stays, 42 bases, in frame from base 1. Trimmed from V: 2 bases; trimmed from J: 8 bases; junction bases lacking a gene match: 7.